This T cell receptor (beta chain) was identified in a study of blood T cell repertoires in COVID-19. Assay: immunoSEQ multiplex PCR; the TCRdb copy retains only in-frame clones and omits some. Of 250,000 to 300,000 clones in the sample, approximately 91% were seen once. The source of this sequence is a woman aged 40 to 50 with acute COVID-19. Sequenced sample: PBMCs or T cells enriched from blood (not recorded which).

The CDR3 coding sequence is TGTGCAACCCGAGGTGTCGGTTCGGGCAATCAGCCCCAGCATTTT. As protein: CATRGVGSGNQPQHF. This chain links TRBV2 with TRBJ1-5; D not resolved. Germline CDR1 and CDR2: SNHLY and FYNNEI. The CDR3 runs 15 residues. The entire variable domain, with the rest obtained from reference TRBV2 and TRBJ1-5, is as follows: EPEVTQTPSHQVTQMGQEVILRCVPISNHLYFYWYRQILGQKVEFLVSFYNNEISEKSEIFDDQFSVERPDGSNFTLKIRSTKLEDSAMYFCATRGVGSGNQPQHFGDGTRLSIL.